This is a list of T cell receptor beta chains from one sample in a study of tumor-infiltrating lymphocytes in localized non-small cell lung cancer. Some clones are missing from TCRdb's copy, which holds only in-frame ones; the method was immunoSEQ multiplex PCR. In the table there are just under 30,000 clones, approximately 85% of which are singletons. Sequenced: lung tumor tissue. Receptor source: a human donor with non-small cell lung cancer. Each CDR3 is given with its conserved first and last residue. The D gene is left open where the match is weak. Some rows mark clone size as missing; the rest say once, few, many or name a class of expanded clone.

>TRBV7-2|.|TRBJ1-5|.
TGTGCCAGCAGCTTAGCATGGGGGAGCAATCAGCCCCAGCATTTT
CASSLAWGSNQPQHF
>TRBV29-1|TRBD1|TRBJ2-3|.
TGCAGCGACCGGACAGGCGGAGATACGCAGTATTTT
CSDRTGGDTQYF
>TRBV6-5|.|TRBJ2-5|.
TGTGCCAGTAGAATTGGACCGCTCCAAGAGACCCAGTACTTC
CASRIGPLQETQYF
>TRBV25-1|TRBD1|TRBJ1-1|.
TGTGCCAGCAGCGAGGGGGGACAGGGGGACGCTTTCTTT
CASSEGGQGDAFF
>TRBV29-1|.|TRBJ1-1|once
TGCAGCGTTGAAGATCCCCGGAGGCTCCTGAACACTGAAGCTTTCTTT
CSVEDPRRLLNTEAFF
>TRBV6-5|.|TRBJ2-5|few
TGTGCCAGCAGTAAGATACAGGGGGGGGAGACCCAGTACTTC
CASSKIQGGETQYF
>TRBV15|.|TRBJ1-5|.
TGTGCCACCAGCAGAGGGGGCGCTTTTCAGCCCCAGCATTTT
CATSRGGAFQPQHF
>TRBV6-6|.|TRBJ1-1|.
TGTGCCAGCAGCCCTCAAGGGAACACTGAAGCTTTCTTT
CASSPQGNTEAFF
>TRBV14|.|TRBJ2-1|.
TGTGCCAGCAGCCAAGATAGGCGGGGACTCCTCATCTTC
CASSQDRRGLLIF
>TRBV30|.|TRBJ1-4|.
TGTGCCTGGAGTAAAGGGGTTAATGGGAAACTGTTTTTT
CAWSKGVNGKLFF
>TRBV30|TRBD1|TRBJ1-5|.
TGTGCCTGGAGTCCAGGGGGATCTCAGCCCCAGCATTTT
CAWSPGGSQPQHF
>TRBV30|.|TRBJ1-5|.
TGTGCCTGGAGTGTACAGGGACTGCAGCCCCAGCATTTT
CAWSVQGLQPQHF
>TRBV5-1|TRBD1|TRBJ2-5|.
TGCGCCAGCAGCCCCTACAGGGGACAGCAAGTTGGAGAGACCCAGTACTTC
CASSPYRGQQVGETQYF
>TRBV21-1|.|TRBJ2-3|.
TGTGCCAGCACTAACCAGGGATGGAGCGGGGGGCGCACAGATACGCAGTATTTT
CASTNQGWSGGRTDTQYF
>TRBV7-2|.|TRBJ1-3|.
TGTGCCAGCAGCTTAACAGGATCTGGAAACACCATATATTTT
CASSLTGSGNTIYF